The 19 T cell receptor beta chains presented below share a single source sample, sequenced in a study of blood T cell repertoires in COVID-19 (dated by TCRdb to about 2020). Libraries were prepared through the immunoSEQ multiplex PCR assay. This is the immuneACCESS table as TCRdb keeps it, with only in-frame sequences that have V and J called. A part of the clones is gone; compared with another copy, unresolved V genes explain less than half, and the rest is unexplained. The sample yields some 230,000 clones; 83% were counted once. In total, the top ten clones hold roughly 7% of the sample. The specimen was peripheral blood. The receptors shown here come from a woman between 45 and 65 years old with acute or convalescent COVID-19.

The chain has TRBV28 and TRBJ1-4; 9 positions match TRBD1. The germline V gene has CDR1 MDHEN and CDR2 SYDVKM. With 2 bases clipped from V and 6 bases from J, the junction kept 4 bases outside the gene matches. This CDR3 comprises 15 residues. In DNA form, the CDR3 reads TGTGCCAGCAGTTTAGCGGGACAGGGTTATGAAAAACTGTTTTTT. Protein sequence: CASSLAGQGYEKLFF. Using reference TRBV28 and TRBJ1-4 for the parts outside the CDR3, the full variable domain is DVKVTQSSRYLVKRTGEKVFLECVQDMDHENMFWYRQDPGLGLRLIYFSYDVKMKEKGDIPEGYSVSREKKERFSLILESASTNQTSMYLCASSLAGQGYEKLFFGSGTQLSVL.

This clone is a singleton in its sample. The gene calls are TRBV7-9 and TRBJ2-5; 11 bases line up with TRBD2. Trimming at V came to 1 base and at J to 9 bases, leaving 16 bases not matched to a gene. This CDR3 comprises 18 residues. Germline V lookup: CDR1 SEHNR, CDR2 FQNEAQ (reference sequence). The CDR3 region has the DNA TGTGCCAGCAGCTTAGGCTCAAACCCGGGACTAGCGGCGATGGCCCAGTACTTC. Translated, it gives CASSLGSNPGLAAMAQYF.

This clone occurred once. This CDR3 is also generated by other DNA sequences in the sample. The rearrangement links TRBV29-1 to TRBJ2-1; D may be TRBD2 (5 bases). From germline, CDR1 is SQVTM and CDR2 ANQGSEA. With 3 bases removed from V and 1 base from J, the gap between germline ends came to 7 bases. This CDR3 spans 13 amino acids. The CDR3 DNA sequence: TGCAGCGTTGATGGCGGGTCCTACAATGAGCAGTTCTTC. Protein sequence: CSVDGGSYNEQFF.

The chain carries TRBV2 and TRBJ1-4; D gene ambiguous. Trimming took 7 bases from V and 8 from J, leaving 17 bases between them. The CDR3 has 14 residues. Germline assignment: CDR1 SNHLY and CDR2 FYNNEI. In nucleotides, the CDR3 is TGTGCCAGCATTCAGGAGGGAGGGTACGAAAAACTGTTTTTT. Translated: CASIQEGGYEKLFF.

CDR3 nucleotide sequence: TGTGCCAGCAGCCAAGAGGCCGCCGGAGCCTACGAGCAGTACTTC. This translates into CASSQEAAGAYEQYF. The chain joins TRBV3-1 (or the pseudogene TRBV3-2) to TRBJ2-7; D unresolved. The V gene's germline CDR1 is LGHDT and CDR2 YNNKEL (reference sequence). The CDR3 spans 15 residues. V lost 0 bases and J 2 bases, leaving 11 bases between the germline ends.

The chain employs TRBV20-1 and TRBJ1-1; possible D gene TRBD1, 6 bases. The germline V gene has CDR1 DFQATT and CDR2 SNEGSKA (reference sequence). The length of the CDR3 is 10 residues. V was cut by 5 bases and J by 11 bases, with 12 bases left in between. The CDR3 nucleotides are TGCAGTGCTCTTGACAGGCCCGCTTTCTTT. Translated, it gives CSALDRPAFF.

As regards this clone: No conserved phenylalanine or tryptophan ends this CDR3, so it is likely a read error. Because the CDR3's place on the DNA is in doubt, the DNA is left out and the CDR3 is given as listed by TCRdb. The chain couples TRBV2 to TRBJ1-6. Per the germline V gene, CDR1 is SNHLY and CDR2 is FYNNEI. The CDR3 is 9 residues long, counting both termini. The CDR3 loop reads CASNPAGGN.

The chain joins TRBV3-1 (or the pseudogene TRBV3-2) to TRBJ2-6; D gene unclear. V gave up 4 bases and J gave up 2 bases, with 15 bases separating them. In germline, CDR1 is LGHDT, CDR2 YNNKEL (reference sequence). The CDR3 length is 17 residues. The CDR3 DNA reads as TGTGCCAGCAGCCTCCTAGGTGGCTGGGCTGGGGCCAACGTCCTGACTTTC. It yields the protein CASSLLGGWAGANVLTF.

The V gene is TRBV14, the J gene TRBJ2-5, with TRBD2 matching over 7 bases. The ends lost 4 bases at V and 4 bases at J; junction bases unmatched: 15. Germline-derived CDR1 and CDR2 are SGHDN and FVKESK. The CDR3 extends over 17 amino acids. In DNA, the CDR3 is TGTGCCAGCAGCCCATTCGGTAGAGCGGGACTGAGAGAGACCCAGTACTTC. It translates to CASSPFGRAGLRETQYF. Full variable domain (missing parts from reference TRBV14 and TRBJ2-5): EAGVTQFPSHSVIEKGQTVTLRCDPISGHDNLYWYRRVMGKEIKFLLHFVKESKQDESGMPNNRFLAERTGGTYSTLKVQPAELEDSGVYFCASSPFGRAGLRETQYFGPGTRLLVL.

This rearrangement joins TRBV1 to TRBJ2-1; TRBD2 is taken as the D call from the table, unchecked against the DNA. TRBV1 is assigned pseudogene status. There are 17 residues in the CDR3. The CDR3: CTSSQEAIAGGYNEQFF. The CDR3 nucleotides read TGCACCAGCAGCCAAGAGGCGATAGCGGGGGGTTACAATGAGCAGTTCTTC.

This clone was observed a handful of times. The V gene is TRBV7-9, the J gene TRBJ1-4; maybe TRBD1 (5 bases). CDR3 length: 16 residues. Trimming removed 5 bases at V and 7 bases at J, with 20 bases between. Germline V gene sequence: CDR1 SEHNR, CDR2 FQNEAQ (reference sequence). This CDR3 reads CASSTRARGVAEKLFF. DNA of the CDR3: TGTGCCAGCAGCACCCGGGCCCGGGGGGTTGCTGAAAAACTGTTTTTT.

This rearrangement joins TRBV15 to TRBJ1-5; 7 bases fit TRBD1. CDR3 length: 15 amino acids. The junction had 10 bases not matched to a gene; V was cut back by 5 bases and J by 6 bases. CDR1 is LNHNV and CDR2 is YYDKDF in the germline V gene (reference sequence). Written as DNA, the CDR3 is TGTGCCACCAGCGGGCCCCGGACAGGTAGTCAGCCCCAGCATTTT. Translation: CATSGPRTGSQPQHF.

This rearrangement joins TRBV4-1 to TRBJ1-6; D is unclear. V dropped 0 bases and J dropped 7 bases, with 13 bases sitting between them. This CDR3 has 16 amino acids. Germline V gives CDR1 MGHRA, CDR2 YSYEKL. The CDR3 spells CASSQDPRGANSPLHF. DNA of the CDR3: TGCGCCAGCAGCCAAGATCCTCGGGGAGCCAATTCACCCCTCCACTTT.

V gene TRBV6-5 combines with J gene TRBJ2-7; the match to TRBD2 covers 10 bases. Germline assignment: CDR1 MNHEY and CDR2 SVGAGI. V was clipped by 6 bases and J by 5 bases; unmatched bases: 7. The CDR3 extends over 14 amino acids. The CDR3 DNA is TGTGCCAGCAGCGAGCTAGCGGGAGAAAACGAGCAGTACTTC. Translating gives CASSELAGENEQYF.

The chain carries TRBV12-5 and TRBJ1-5; no clear D. The CDR3 consists of 16 residues. V was cut by 5 bases and J by 0 bases, with 14 bases left in between. Germline CDR1 is LGHNT and CDR2 is FRNRAP. In DNA form, the CDR3 reads TGTGCTAGTGGTATCTTGGGAGGCTATAGCAATCAGCCCCAGCATTTT. Its translation: CASGILGGYSNQPQHF.

This clone came up once. This chain links TRBV7-2 with TRBJ1-1, with 9 bases identical to TRBD1. J lost 0 bases, V lost 5 bases, and 1 base had no gene match. Germline V gene data show CDR1 as SGHTA and CDR2 as FQGNSA. The CDR3 runs to 14 residues. CDR3 amino acids: CASSRTGVNTEAFF. CDR3 coding DNA: TGTGCCAGCAGCCGGACAGGGGTGAACACTGAAGCTTTCTTT.

J is TRBJ1-5 and V is TRBV5-1; TRBD1 agrees at 7 bases. The CDR3 runs 14 residues. The ends lost 0 bases at V and 6 bases at J; junction bases unmatched: 3. Per the germline V gene, CDR1 is SGHRS and CDR2 is YFSETQ. Here the CDR3 DNA reads TGCGCCAGCAGCTTGGGGGCAGGGGGTCAGCCCCAGCATTTT. As protein: CASSLGAGGQPQHF.

This chain connects TRBV4-1 to TRBJ1-3; maybe TRBD1 (6 bases). The CDR3 runs 16 residues. Germline values: CDR1 MGHRA, CDR2 YSYEKL. V was shortened by 1 base and J by 0 bases, with 10 bases between the two germline ends. The DNA for the CDR3 is TGCGCCAGCAGCCAAGCGGACAGCTTCTCTGGAAACACCATATATTTT. Amino acids: CASSQADSFSGNTIYF.

The CDR3 coding sequence is TGTGCCAGCAGCCCTGACAGGAATGAGCAGTTCTTC. This codes for CASSPDRNEQFF. The chain couples TRBV4-2 to TRBJ2-1; maybe TRBD1 (6 bases). This CDR3 is built from 12 residues. Germline CDR1 LGHNA, CDR2 YNFKEQ. The V and J ends lost 4 bases and 7 bases respectively, with 8 bases between them.